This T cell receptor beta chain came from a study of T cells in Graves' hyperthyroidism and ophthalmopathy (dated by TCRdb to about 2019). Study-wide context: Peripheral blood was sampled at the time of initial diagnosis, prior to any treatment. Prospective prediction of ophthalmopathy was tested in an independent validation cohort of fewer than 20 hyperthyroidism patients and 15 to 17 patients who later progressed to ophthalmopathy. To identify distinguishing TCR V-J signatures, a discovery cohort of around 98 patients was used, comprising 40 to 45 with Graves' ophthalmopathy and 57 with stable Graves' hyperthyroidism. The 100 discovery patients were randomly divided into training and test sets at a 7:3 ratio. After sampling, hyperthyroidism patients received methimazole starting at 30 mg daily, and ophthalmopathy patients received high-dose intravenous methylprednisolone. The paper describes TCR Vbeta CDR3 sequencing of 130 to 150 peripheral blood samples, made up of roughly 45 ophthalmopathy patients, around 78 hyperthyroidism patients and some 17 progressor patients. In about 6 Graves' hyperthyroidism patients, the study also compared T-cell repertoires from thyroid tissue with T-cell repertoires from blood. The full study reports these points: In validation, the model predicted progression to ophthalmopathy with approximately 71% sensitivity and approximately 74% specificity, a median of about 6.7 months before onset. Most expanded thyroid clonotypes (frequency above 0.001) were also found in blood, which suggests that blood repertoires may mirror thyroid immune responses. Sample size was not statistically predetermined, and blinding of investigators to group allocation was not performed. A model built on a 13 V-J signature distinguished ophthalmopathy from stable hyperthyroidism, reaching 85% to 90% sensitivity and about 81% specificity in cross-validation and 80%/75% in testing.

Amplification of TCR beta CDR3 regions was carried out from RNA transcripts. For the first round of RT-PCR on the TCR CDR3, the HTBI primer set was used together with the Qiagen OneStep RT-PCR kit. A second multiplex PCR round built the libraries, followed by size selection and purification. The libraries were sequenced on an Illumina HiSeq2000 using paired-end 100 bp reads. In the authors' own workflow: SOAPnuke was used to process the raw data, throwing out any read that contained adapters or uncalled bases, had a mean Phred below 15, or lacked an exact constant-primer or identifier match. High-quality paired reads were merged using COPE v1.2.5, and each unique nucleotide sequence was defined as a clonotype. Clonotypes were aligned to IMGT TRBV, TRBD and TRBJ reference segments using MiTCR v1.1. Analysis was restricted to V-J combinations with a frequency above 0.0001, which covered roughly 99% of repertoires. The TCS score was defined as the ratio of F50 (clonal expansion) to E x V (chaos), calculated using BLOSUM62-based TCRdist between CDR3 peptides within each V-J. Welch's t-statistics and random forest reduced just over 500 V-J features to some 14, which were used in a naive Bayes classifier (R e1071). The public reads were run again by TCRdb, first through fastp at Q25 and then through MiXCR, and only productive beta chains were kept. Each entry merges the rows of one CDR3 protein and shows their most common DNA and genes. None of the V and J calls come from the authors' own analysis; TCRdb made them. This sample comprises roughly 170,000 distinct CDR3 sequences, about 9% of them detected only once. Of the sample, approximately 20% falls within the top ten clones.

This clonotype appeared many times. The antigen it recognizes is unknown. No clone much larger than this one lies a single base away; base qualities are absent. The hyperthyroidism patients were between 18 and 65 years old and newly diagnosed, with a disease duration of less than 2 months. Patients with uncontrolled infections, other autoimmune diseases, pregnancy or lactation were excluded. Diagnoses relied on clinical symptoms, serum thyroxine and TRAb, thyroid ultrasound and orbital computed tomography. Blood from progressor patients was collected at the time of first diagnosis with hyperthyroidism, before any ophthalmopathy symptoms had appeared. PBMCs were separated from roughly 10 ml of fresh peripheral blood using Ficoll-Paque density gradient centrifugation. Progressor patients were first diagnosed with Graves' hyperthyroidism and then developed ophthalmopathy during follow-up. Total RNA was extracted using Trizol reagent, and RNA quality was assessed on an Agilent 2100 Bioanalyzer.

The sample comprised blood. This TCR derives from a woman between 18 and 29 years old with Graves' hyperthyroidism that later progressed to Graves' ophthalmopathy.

The DNA reads as follows: TGTGCCAGCAGCCCGCCGACAGGGGGAGATACGCAGTATTTT. Translation gives CASSPPTGGDTQYF. Recombination linked TRBV7-9 to TRBJ2-3; 9 junctional bases match TRBD1. As encoded in the germline V gene (reference sequence), CDR1 is SEHNR while CDR2 is FQNEAQ. Trimmed from V: 5 bases; trimmed from J: 5 bases; junction bases lacking a gene match: 5. Spanning cysteine to phenylalanine, the CDR3 consists of 14 amino acids. CDR3 DNA is the only sequence kept; it has 42 bases, read in frame from the first base.